The subject of this entry is one T cell receptor (beta chain). Only in-frame clones appear in the TCRdb table, and some are missing; sequencing was by immunoSEQ multiplex PCR. Of about 4,000 clones listed, roughly 90% are singletons. The data were obtained in a study of T cells in lung cancer brain metastases. V lost 1 base, J lost 4 bases, and 10 bases lay in between. Germline-derived CDR1 and CDR2 are SGHDN and FVKESK. This CDR3 is built from 14 residues. This chain links TRBV14 with TRBJ1-2; maybe TRBD1 (5 bases). The sample comprised tumor tissue from the primary lung tumor. The source of this sequence is a man in his 60s with non-small cell lung cancer. CDR3 coding DNA: TGTGCCAGCAGCCAAGGGTCCGGGGGCTATGGCTACACCTTC. It encodes CASSQGSGGYGYTF.